These 18 T cell receptor beta chains originate from one sample sequenced in a study of OX40 agonist ivuxolimab in advanced cancers. Here immunoSEQ multiplex PCR was the method, and the copy in TCRdb shows in-frame clones only, minus some. The sample carries about 100,000 clones, approximately 90% recorded once. Sequences were derived from CD4+ or CD8+ T cells sorted from blood, sampled in a trial of the OX40 agonist ivuxolimab. The receptors stem from an adult with an advanced solid tumor such as melanoma, head and neck, liver or kidney cancer.

The rearrangement joins TRBV4-2 to TRBJ2-2, with 9 nucleotides matching TRBD1. Germline-derived CDR1 and CDR2 are LGHNA and YNFKEQ. The CDR3 runs to 16 residues. V was clipped by 3 bases and J by 4 bases; unmatched bases: 6. The CDR3 reads CASSQEGQGGTGELFF. The CDR3 coding sequence is TGTGCCAGCAGCCAGGAGGGACAGGGAGGCACCGGGGAGCTGTTTTTT.

V gene TRBV2 combines with J gene TRBJ2-5, with 9 positions matching TRBD2. Germline loops: CDR1 SNHLY, CDR2 FYNNEI. J was trimmed by 7 bases and V by 8 bases; bases with no gene match: 20. CDR3 length: 17 amino acids. DNA for the CDR3: TGTGCCAGCTCACTTTTGGGGCTAGCGGGGTCCCAGCGGACCCAGTACTTC. It is translated as CASSLLGLAGSQRTQYF. The whole variable domain, filled in from reference TRBV2 and TRBJ2-5, reads EPEVTQTPSHQVTQMGQEVILRCVPISNHLYFYWYRQILGQKVEFLVSFYNNEISEKSEIFDDQFSVERPDGSNFTLKIRSTKLEDSAMYFCASSLLGLAGSQRTQYFGPGTRLLVL.

The genes are TRBV5-5 and TRBJ2-7; TRBD1 agrees at 10 bases. There are 14 residues in the CDR3. Germline V gene lookup returns CDR1 SGHKS and CDR2 YYEKEE (reference sequence). V was pared by 0 bases and J by 6 bases, with 3 bases of the junction left unmatched. The CDR3 DNA is TGTGCCAGCAGCTTGGGGGGACAGGGGATCGAGCAGTACTTC. Translating gives CASSLGGQGIEQYF.

This rearrangement joins TRBV2 to TRBJ1-5; unclear D gene. The CDR3 has 13 amino acids. V was trimmed by 7 bases and J by 0 bases, leaving 7 bases between them. The germline V gene has CDR1 SNHLY and CDR2 FYNNEI. CDR3 DNA: TGTGCCAGCAACCCGCATAGCAATCAGCCCCAGCATTTT. Its protein product is CASNPHSNQPQHF.

V and J are TRBV2 and TRBJ1-1, with no clear D. The V gene's germline CDR1 is SNHLY and CDR2 FYNNEI. The length of the CDR3 is 15 residues. V was shortened by 2 bases and J by 1 base, with 11 bases between the two germline ends. Written as DNA, the CDR3 is TGTGCCAGCAGTGAAACCCAGGTCTCGAACACTGAAGCTTTCTTT. Protein sequence: CASSETQVSNTEAFF.

The V gene is TRBV6-1, the J gene TRBJ2-3; D perhaps matches TRBD1 (5 bases). CDR3 length equals 16 residues. Trimming pared 0 bases from V and 0 bases from J, leaving 10 bases between. Germline V CDR1 and CDR2: MNHNS, SASEGT. DNA of the CDR3: TGTGCCAGCAGTGAAGCGCTACGGACAAGCACAGATACGCAGTATTTT. Its translation: CASSEALRTSTDTQYF.

The chain uses TRBV11-1 and TRBJ2-3, with 10 nucleotides matching TRBD2. After removal of 2 bases from V and 5 bases from J, the junction contained 4 bases not matched to a gene. CDR3 size: 15 residues. Germline CDR1 reads SGHAT; CDR2 reads FQDESV (reference sequence). The CDR3, as DNA: TGTGCCAGCAGCTTATGGACTAGCGGAGTAGATACGCAGTATTTT. This sequence encodes CASSLWTSGVDTQYF.

The chain joins TRBV7-2 to TRBJ1-6, with D unclear. In germline, CDR1 is SGHTA, CDR2 FQGNSA. V was pared by 2 bases and J by 9 bases, with 5 bases between. This CDR3 has 12 residues. The CDR3, as DNA: TGTGCCAGCAGCTTAAATCGTTCACCCCTCCACTTT. It yields the protein CASSLNRSPLHF. Filled out from reference TRBV7-2 and TRBJ1-6, the complete variable domain reads GAGVSQSPSNKVTEKGKDVELRCDPISGHTALYWYRQSLGQGLEFLIYFQGNSAPDKSGLPSDRFSAERTGGSVSTLTIQRTQQEDSAVYLCASSLNRSPLHFGNGTRLTVT.

The chain links TRBV6-1 to TRBJ1-6, with a weak D call TRBD1 (6 bases). Germline V gene lookup returns CDR1 MNHNS and CDR2 SASEGT. Deletions cut 4 bases from V and 7 bases from J, with 17 bases between. The CDR3 extends over 16 amino acids. CDR3: CASSGPSTGTNSPLHF. The CDR3 nucleotides read TGTGCCAGCAGTGGACCCTCGACAGGCACCAATTCACCCCTCCACTTT.

The chain links TRBV7-9 to TRBJ2-2; 8 bases line up with TRBD1. Germline lookup yields CDR1 SEHNR and CDR2 FQNEAQ (reference sequence). V dropped 4 bases and J dropped 0; count of bases not matched to a gene: 7. The CDR3 extends over 17 amino acids. The CDR3 reads CASSSHRDRPNTGELFF. CDR3 DNA: TGTGCCAGCAGCTCCCACCGGGACAGGCCGAACACCGGGGAGCTGTTTTTT.

The V call is TRBV6-5, the J call TRBJ1-2, with 7 bases fitting TRBD1. After removal of 8 bases from V and 5 bases from J, the junction contained 8 bases not matched to a gene. The CDR3 extends over 13 amino acids. Looked up from germline, CDR1 is MNHEY and CDR2 is SVGAGI. The DNA for the CDR3 is TGTGCCAGCGCCCCAGGGGGGAAATATGGCTACACCTTC. It encodes CASAPGGKYGYTF.

This chain links TRBV16 with TRBJ2-7; a possible D gene is TRBD2 (6 bases). Germline V gives CDR1 KGHSY, CDR2 FQNENV. Trimming pared 0 bases from V and 2 bases from J, leaving 11 bases between. The CDR3 sequence is 15 residues long. The chain's CDR3 is CASSQSPGEAYEQYF. CDR3 bases: TGTGCCAGCAGCCAATCGCCCGGGGAGGCCTACGAGCAGTACTTC.

V is TRBV30 and J is TRBJ1-1, with a possible D match to TRBD1 (5 bases). From germline, CDR1 is GTSNPN and CDR2 SVGIG (reference sequence). Deletions cut 4 bases from V and 0 bases from J, with 9 bases between. The CDR3 is made up of 13 amino acids. Written as DNA, the CDR3 is TGTGCCTGGATGTCACAGGTGAACACTGAAGCTTTCTTT. Its protein is CAWMSQVNTEAFF.

The rearrangement uses TRBV7-8 and TRBJ2-1; 7 bases are shared with TRBD2. Germline CDR1 reads SGHVS; CDR2 reads FQNEAQ. The CDR3 is made up of 18 amino acids. V lost 5 bases to trimming and J lost 2 bases; unmatched junction nucleotides: 15. In nucleotides, the CDR3 is TGTGCCAGCAGCCCTAGAATTGGTCTAGCGGATACCTACAATGAGCAGTTCTTC. It encodes CASSPRIGLADTYNEQFF.

The CDR3 DNA reads as TGTGCCAGCAGCTCGTTTGGGGGGCCGACAGATACGCAGTATTTT. This codes for CASSSFGGPTDTQYF. The rearrangement joins TRBV7-3 to TRBJ2-3; D may correspond to TRBD1 or TRBD2 (6 bases each). Germline V gives CDR1 SGHTA, CDR2 FQGTGA. Trimming cost V 4 bases and J 3 bases, with 14 bases left between them. The CDR3 contains 15 residues.

This clone was found a few times. V gene TRBV5-4 combines with J gene TRBJ2-7, with D possibly TRBD1 on 6 matching bases. Germline assignment: CDR1 SGHNT and CDR2 YYREEE (reference sequence). This CDR3 comprises 13 residues. Trimming stripped 1 base from V and 11 bases from J, with 16 bases between. The CDR3 loop is CASSLLGQGREYF. Written as DNA, the CDR3 is TGTGCCAGCAGCTTGTTGGGACAAGGAAGGGAGTACTTC.

The rearrangement uses TRBV19 and TRBJ1-2, with a weak D call TRBD1 (5 bases). Trimming cost V 5 bases and J 5 bases, with 15 bases left between them. Germline values: CDR1 LNHDA, CDR2 SQIVND (reference sequence). The CDR3 has 14 amino acids. The CDR3 DNA follows: TGTGCCAGTAGTCCCATGACAGACTTTTATGGCTACACCTTC. It translates to CASSPMTDFYGYTF.

The V gene is TRBV6-5, the J gene TRBJ1-2; 7 nucleotides match TRBD1. This CDR3 contains 15 residues. Per the germline V gene, CDR1 is MNHEY and CDR2 is SVGAGI. V was clipped by 6 bases and J by 0 bases; unmatched bases: 7. CDR3 amino acids: CASRARQGSNYGYTF. The CDR3 DNA reads TGTGCCAGCAGGGCCCGACAGGGATCTAACTATGGCTACACCTTC.